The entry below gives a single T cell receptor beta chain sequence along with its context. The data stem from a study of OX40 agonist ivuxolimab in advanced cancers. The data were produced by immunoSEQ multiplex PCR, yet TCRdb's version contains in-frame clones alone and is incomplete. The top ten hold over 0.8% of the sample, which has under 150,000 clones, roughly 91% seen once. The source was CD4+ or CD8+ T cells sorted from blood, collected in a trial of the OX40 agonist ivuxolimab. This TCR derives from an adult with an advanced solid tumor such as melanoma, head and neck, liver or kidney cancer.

The CDR3 is CASTPRGTTEAFF. For the CDR3, the DNA is TGTGCCAGCACCCCCCGGGGGACGACTGAAGCTTTCTTT. This rearrangement joins TRBV28 to TRBJ1-1; perhaps TRBD1 as D (5 bases). From germline, CDR1 is MDHEN and CDR2 SYDVKM. The CDR3 covers 13 residues. V lost 7 bases, J lost 5 bases, and 14 bases lay in between.